The 20 T cell receptor beta chains presented below share a single source sample, sequenced in a study of blood T cells in healthy people across ages. A sample-barcoded 5' primer and a J-beta primer mix were used in a second PCR of roughly 6 to 11 cycles. TCRdb passed the 5' RACE reads through MiXCR, listing each CDR3 protein once. The sample has 780,000 or so distinct CDR3 sequences; 40% to 65% are singletons. The specimen was blood. The source of these receptors is a man older than 75 in good health.

The chain employs TRBV4-1 and TRBJ2-7, with TRBD2 matching 8 bases. CDR1 and CDR2 (germline): MGHRA, YSYEKL. This CDR3 has 16 amino acids. The V gene end was trimmed by 0 bases and the J gene end by 2 bases; junction bases not matched to a gene: 6. In DNA, the CDR3 is TGCGCCAGCAGCCAAGAGGGGGCGGGAGGCACCTACGAGCAGTACTTC. Protein product: CASSQEGAGGTYEQYF.

V gene TRBV20-1 combines with J gene TRBJ2-4, with D uncertain. Germline CDR1 reads DFQATT; CDR2 reads SNEGSKA (reference sequence). V was clipped by 3 bases and J by 6 bases, with 9 bases between them. The CDR3 sequence is 12 residues long. CDR3 loop: CSASPNLNIQYF. The CDR3 DNA reads TGCAGTGCTAGCCCGAATCTAAACATTCAGTACTTC.

The chain carries TRBV29-1 and TRBJ2-1; D possibly matches TRBD1 or TRBD2 (5 bases each). There are 15 residues in the CDR3. V was clipped by 7 bases and J by 0 bases, with 16 bases between them. CDR1 and CDR2 from the germline V gene are SQVTM and ANQGSEA. CDR3 in DNA: TGCAGCGGGGGACCCGGGGTAAGCTCCTACAATGAGCAGTTCTTC. Protein product: CSGGPGVSSYNEQFF.

The J gene is TRBJ1-2, the V gene TRBV2; 7 bases map to TRBD1. The CDR3 sequence is 14 residues long. Germline V gives CDR1 SNHLY, CDR2 FYNNEI. Trimming at V came to 4 bases and at J to 3 bases, leaving 5 bases not matched to a gene. In DNA, the CDR3 is TGTGCCAGCAGTGTGGGGCAGGGGGACTATGGCTACACCTTC. Translated: CASSVGQGDYGYTF.

The rearrangement joins TRBV6-1 to TRBJ2-7; 12 bases fit TRBD1. V shed 7 bases, J shed 0 bases, and the junction held 10 bases outside the gene matches. The CDR3 spans 17 residues. In germline, CDR1 is MNHNS, CDR2 SASEGT. The CDR3 reads CASTRGTGGAGSYEQYF. The CDR3 DNA reads as TGTGCCAGCACCAGGGGGACAGGGGGCGCGGGCTCCTACGAGCAGTACTTC.

The V call is TRBV5-1, the J call TRBJ2-3; D ambiguous. V lost 3 bases to trimming and J lost 1 base, with 6 bases between them. The CDR3 contains 13 residues. Germline CDR1 SGHRS, CDR2 YFSETQ. The CDR3 is CASSCPGTDTQYF. The CDR3 nucleotides read TGCGCCAGCAGCTGTCCTGGCACAGATACGCAGTATTTT.

This clonotype was recorded a few times. The chain joins TRBV9 to TRBJ2-6; unclear D gene. Germline CDR1 SGDLS, CDR2 YYNGEE. This CDR3 comprises 14 residues. Between the trimmed V and J ends, which lost 5 bases and 10 bases, there was a span of 16 bases. The CDR3 DNA is TGTGCCAGCAGTAGAGCTACCCCGACAAACGTCCTGACTTTC. Translation gives CASSRATPTNVLTF. The complete variable domain, with remaining parts taken from reference TRBV9 and TRBJ2-6, reads DSGVTQTPKHLITATGQRVTLRCSPRSGDLSVYWYQQSLDQGLQFLIQYYNGEERAKGNILERFSAQQFPDLHSELNLSSLELGDSALYFCASSRATPTNVLTFGAGSRLTVL.

The chain combines TRBV29-1 with TRBJ2-4; a weak D match, TRBD2 (6 bases). TRBJ2-7 explains the end of the DNA better; the J call may be wrong. The CDR3 runs 14 residues. From germline, CDR1 is SQVTM and CDR2 ANQGSEA. CDR3 sequence: CSVVGGKDVNEQYF. Written as DNA, the CDR3 is TGCAGCGTTGTTGGCGGGAAAGACGTTAACGAGCAGTACTTC.

In its sample, this clonotype was seen a few times. This chain joins TRBV2 and TRBJ2-7; D ambiguous. In germline, CDR1 is SNHLY, CDR2 FYNNEI. The CDR3 is 11 amino acids. Trimming left V 8 bases short and J 7 bases short, with 12 bases between. CDR3 in amino acids: CASLLSREQYF. CDR3 in DNA: TGTGCCAGCCTCTTGTCTAGGGAGCAGTACTTC.

The chain employs TRBV7-2 and TRBJ2-7, with D uncertain. This CDR3 has 12 residues. Germline V gene sequence: CDR1 SGHTA, CDR2 FQGNSA. Trimming cost V 0 bases and J 6 bases, with 6 bases left between them. The CDR3: CASSLAWGEQYF. CDR3 nucleotide sequence: TGTGCCAGCAGCTTAGCGTGGGGCGAGCAGTACTTC.

This clonotype turned up a few times. This rearrangement joins TRBV28 to TRBJ2-7; TRBD2 aligns across 7 bases. V shed 3 bases, J shed 6 bases, and the junction held 20 bases outside the gene matches. The CDR3 has 18 residues. Germline CDR1 and CDR2: MDHEN and SYDVKM. Here the CDR3 reads CASSFRGGFWDPPAEQYF. The CDR3 coding sequence is TGTGCCAGCAGTTTTAGGGGAGGGTTTTGGGACCCACCAGCCGAGCAGTACTTC.

The gene calls are TRBV24-1 and TRBJ1-5; perhaps TRBD1 as D (5 bases). The length of the CDR3 is 12 residues. The V end lost 6 bases, the J end lost 4 bases, and 6 bases lay between the germline ends. Germline lookup yields CDR1 KGHDR and CDR2 SFDVKD. CDR3 loop: CATSPGNQPQHF. As DNA, the CDR3 is TGTGCCACCAGTCCAGGGAATCAGCCCCAGCATTTT.

The rearrangement uses TRBV7-9 and TRBJ2-5; weak D call: TRBD1 (5 bases). In germline, CDR1 is SEHNR, CDR2 FQNEAQ (reference sequence). This CDR3 region has 15 residues. The V and J ends lost 7 bases and 2 bases respectively, with 17 bases between them. CDR3 DNA sequence: TGTGCCAGCAACCCCAGCCAGGGTTCGCAAGAGACCCAGTACTTC. This codes for CASNPSQGSQETQYF.

The chain recombines TRBV11-2 with TRBJ1-1; D uncertain. This CDR3 contains 14 residues. Germline V gene sequence: CDR1 SGHAT, CDR2 FQNNGV. V lost 3 bases and J lost 7, with 15 bases in between. CDR3 sequence: CASSFQRATGEAFF. The CDR3 DNA sequence: TGTGCCAGCAGCTTCCAGAGGGCAACGGGTGAAGCTTTCTTT.

The chain couples TRBV29-1 to TRBJ1-1, with 10 bases that match TRBD1. The length of the CDR3 is 13 residues. Losses at the gene ends were 5 bases for V and 3 bases for J; bases not matched to a gene: 3. The germline V gene encodes CDR1 SQVTM and CDR2 ANQGSEA. CDR3 protein: CSVRTGGYTEAFF. Written as DNA, the CDR3 is TGCAGCGTTCGGACAGGGGGGTACACTGAAGCTTTCTTT.

This chain joins TRBV5-1 and TRBJ2-1, with TRBD2 identical over 10 bases. V lost 0 bases, J lost 2 bases, and 5 bases stayed unmatched. The V gene's germline CDR1 is SGHRS and CDR2 YFSETQ. The CDR3 has 17 amino acids. CDR3 DNA: TGCGCCAGCAGCTTGGGGATAGCGGGAGGCACCTACAATGAGCAGTTCTTC. Its protein product is CASSLGIAGGTYNEQFF.

V gene TRBV10-3 combines with J gene TRBJ2-7; 13 positions agree with TRBD2. V lost 7 bases and J lost 3; bases outside the gene matches: 6. Germline V CDR1 and CDR2: ENHRY, SYGVKD. CDR3 length equals 15 residues. CDR3 nucleotide sequence: TGTGCCATCACCGGGACTAGCGGGATGGGCTACGAGCAGTACTTC. This gives the protein CAITGTSGMGYEQYF.

A few counts support this clonotype. The J gene is TRBJ2-6, the V gene TRBV3-1; D gene unclear. Germline V gene lookup returns CDR1 LGHDT and CDR2 YNNKEL (reference sequence). V lost 8 bases and J lost 0, with 8 bases in between. There are 14 residues in the CDR3. CDR3 DNA: TGTGCCAGCTCGCAAGACTCTGGGGCCAACGTCCTGACTTTC. Its translation is CASSQDSGANVLTF.

In this sample, this clonotype turned up a few times. V is TRBV5-1 and J is TRBJ2-7; TRBD1 or TRBD2 may be the D gene (5 bases each). V lost 7 bases and J lost 1, with 15 bases in between. This CDR3 spans 14 amino acids. From germline, CDR1 is SGHRS and CDR2 YFSETQ. The CDR3 sequence: CASGTETGSYEQYF. DNA for the CDR3: TGCGCCAGCGGGACCGAGACGGGGTCCTACGAGCAGTACTTC.

Here the CDR3 reads CSARAPSGRALNEQYF. The CDR3 region has the DNA TGCAGTGCTAGGGCCCCTAGCGGGAGGGCTTTGAATGAGCAGTACTTC. The gene calls are TRBV20-1 and TRBJ2-7, with 12 nucleotides matching TRBD2. From germline, CDR1 is DFQATT and CDR2 SNEGSKA (reference sequence). Trimming removed 3 bases from V and 7 bases from J; junction bases left unmatched: 13. The CDR3 length is 16 residues.